The clone carrying this TCR beta chain was counted a few times. The data belong to a study of blood T cell repertoires in COVID-19. Original analysis: Reference gene primer amplification gave nucleated cell count estimates. The table came from immunoSEQ multiplex PCR; TCRdb's copy has only in-frame clones and leaves some out. V, J and clone size reflect that table, while D and trimming were determined from the DNA. The sample has over 200,000 clones, around 86% seen once. The sequence derives from a human donor in a cohort sampled during active COVID-19. Sequencing was done on a sample of peripheral blood.

CDR3 bases: TGTGCCAGCAGTATCGGGACAGCAAATTCACCCCTCCACTTT. It encodes CASSIGTANSPLHF. The J gene is TRBJ1-6, the V gene TRBV28; 7 nucleotides line up with TRBD1. This CDR3 spans 14 amino acids. The junction had 5 bases not matched to a gene; V was cut back by 5 bases and J by 7 bases. Germline-derived CDR1 and CDR2 are MDHEN and SYDVKM.